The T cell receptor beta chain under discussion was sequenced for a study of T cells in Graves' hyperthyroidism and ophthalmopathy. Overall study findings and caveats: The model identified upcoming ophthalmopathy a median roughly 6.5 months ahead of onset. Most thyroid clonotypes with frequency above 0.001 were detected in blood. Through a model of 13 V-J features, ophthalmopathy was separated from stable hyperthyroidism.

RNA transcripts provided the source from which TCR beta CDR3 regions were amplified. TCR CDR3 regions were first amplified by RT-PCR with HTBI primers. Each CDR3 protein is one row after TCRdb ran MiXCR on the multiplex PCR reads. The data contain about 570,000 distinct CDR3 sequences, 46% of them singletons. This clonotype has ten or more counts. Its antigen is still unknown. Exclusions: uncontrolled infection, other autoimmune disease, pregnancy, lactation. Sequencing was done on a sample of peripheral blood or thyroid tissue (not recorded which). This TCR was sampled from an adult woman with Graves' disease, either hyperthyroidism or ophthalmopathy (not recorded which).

CDR3 coding DNA: TGTGCCAGCTCGGGACAGAACTACTACGAGCAGTACTTC. This sequence encodes CASSGQNYYEQYF. This chain connects TRBV12-3 or TRBV12-4 to TRBJ2-7, with TRBD1 identical over 7 bases. This CDR3 is 13 amino acids long. V gave up 8 bases and J gave up 3 bases; unmatched junction bases: 7.